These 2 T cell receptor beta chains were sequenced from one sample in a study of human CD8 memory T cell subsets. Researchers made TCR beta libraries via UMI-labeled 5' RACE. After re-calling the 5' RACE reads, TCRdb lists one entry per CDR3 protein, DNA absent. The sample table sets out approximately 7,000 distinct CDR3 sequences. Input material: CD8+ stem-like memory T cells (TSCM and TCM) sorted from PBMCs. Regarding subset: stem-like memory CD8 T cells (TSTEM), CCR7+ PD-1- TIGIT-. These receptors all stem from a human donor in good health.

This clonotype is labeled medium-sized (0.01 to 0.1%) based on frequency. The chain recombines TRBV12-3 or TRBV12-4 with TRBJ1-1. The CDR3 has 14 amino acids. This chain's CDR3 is CASSLGLRNTEAFF.

CDR3 sequence: CASSLKRRDKETQYF. The J gene is TRBJ2-5, the V gene TRBV28. This CDR3 is 15 amino acids long. Germline V gene data show CDR1 as MDHEN and CDR2 as SYDVKM.